This is a list of T cell receptor beta chains from one sample in a study of early T cells in non-severe SARS-CoV-2 infection. Via MiXCR, TCRdb re-called the 5' RACE reads, giving one row per CDR3 protein. The sample holds 20,000 or so distinct CDR3 sequences, 5.7% seen once. This specimen was whole blood, taken at baseline. Every receptor here comes from an adult who was a healthcare worker with PCR-confirmed SARS-CoV-2 infection or an uninfected control (not recorded which). The CDR3 runs from the conserved cysteine through the conserved F or W. Each record gives: CDR3 DNA, CDR3 protein, clone size, V gene, D gene, J gene. D genes are given only for firm matches. The size field is filled for only some rows; it gives once, few, many or a size class.

cdr3_nt: TGTGCCAGCAGCCATGGGGTGGGGCAGTTCTTC
cdr3_aa: CASSHGVGQFF
clone_size: NA
v_call: TRBV3-1
d_call: NA
j_call: TRBJ2-1

cdr3_nt: TGCGCCAGCAGCGGGAACCGGGACGCAGATACGCAGTATTTT
cdr3_aa: CASSGNRDADTQYF
clone_size: few
v_call: TRBV10-1
d_call: NA
j_call: TRBJ2-3

cdr3_nt: TGCGCCAGCAGCCAAAACTTGGGGGGGGATTCACCCCTCCACTTT
cdr3_aa: CASSQNLGGDSPLHF
clone_size: NA
v_call: TRBV4-3
d_call: NA
j_call: TRBJ1-6

cdr3_nt: TGTGCCAGCAGTGACTCTTCGGGACAGAGGGGTGGTCAGCCCCAGCATTTT
cdr3_aa: CASSDSSGQRGGQPQHF
clone_size: many
v_call: TRBV6-4
d_call: TRBD1
j_call: TRBJ1-5

cdr3_nt: TGCAGTGCTAGGGGGACAGGGGACCGCACAGATACGCAGTATTTT
cdr3_aa: CSARGTGDRTDTQYF
clone_size: many
v_call: TRBV20-1
d_call: TRBD1
j_call: TRBJ2-3

cdr3_nt: TGCGCCAGCAGCAGGGCGAGGCAAGAGACCCAGTACTTC
cdr3_aa: CASSRARQETQYF
clone_size: few
v_call: TRBV10-1
d_call: NA
j_call: TRBJ2-5

cdr3_nt: TGTGCCAGCAGCGCCATGGAAGTCGGGCAGCCCCAGCATTTT
cdr3_aa: CASSAMEVGQPQHF
clone_size: NA
v_call: TRBV5-5
d_call: NA
j_call: TRBJ1-5

cdr3_nt: TGTGCCAGCAGCTTTTGGTGGACAGCGAACACCGGGGAGCTGTTTTTT
cdr3_aa: CASSFWWTANTGELFF
clone_size: many
v_call: TRBV7-3
d_call: NA
j_call: TRBJ2-2

cdr3_nt: TGTGCCAGCAGGGTAACAGGGCCACAAGAGACCCAGTACTTC
cdr3_aa: CASRVTGPQETQYF
clone_size: many
v_call: TRBV2
d_call: NA
j_call: TRBJ2-5

cdr3_nt: TGTGCCAGCAGCAAAGAAGGGACAGGGGCACTGAGTCGGCGGGAGACCCAGTACTTC
cdr3_aa: CASSKEGTGALSRRETQYF
clone_size: few
v_call: TRBV7-6
d_call: TRBD1
j_call: TRBJ2-5

cdr3_nt: TGTGCCAGCAGCCAAGGGGGGACTAGCGGGCGGGAGACCCAGTACTTC
cdr3_aa: CASSQGGTSGRETQYF
clone_size: NA
v_call: TRBV3-1
d_call: TRBD2
j_call: TRBJ2-5

cdr3_nt: TGTGCCAGCAGTACCGACTCAGGAGGAGGTGGCTATGGCTACACCTTC
cdr3_aa: CASSTDSGGGGYGYTF
clone_size: NA
v_call: TRBV12-3/TRBV12-4
d_call: NA
j_call: TRBJ1-2

cdr3_nt: TGTGCCAGCGGCCCCCCTGAGGGGTATGGCTACACCTTC
cdr3_aa: CASGPPEGYGYTF
clone_size: many
v_call: TRBV7-2
d_call: NA
j_call: TRBJ1-2

cdr3_nt: TGTGCCACCAGCGTCGATGCAACTAATGAAAAACTGTTTTTT
cdr3_aa: CATSVDATNEKLFF
clone_size: few
v_call: TRBV15
d_call: NA
j_call: TRBJ1-4

cdr3_nt: TGTGCCACCCTGGGGTCACCCCCCAATGAGCAGTTCTTC
cdr3_aa: CATLGSPPNEQFF
clone_size: many
v_call: TRBV24-1
d_call: NA
j_call: TRBJ2-1

cdr3_nt: TGTGCCAGCAGCCGAGAGACAGGGGACCTCAGCTCCTACAATGAGCAGTTCTTC
cdr3_aa: CASSRETGDLSSYNEQFF
clone_size: medium-sized
v_call: TRBV3-1
d_call: TRBD1
j_call: TRBJ2-1

cdr3_nt: TGTGCCAGCAGCTTAGATAAGGGCACCGGGGAGCTGTTTTTT
cdr3_aa: CASSLDKGTGELFF
clone_size: medium-sized
v_call: TRBV11-2
d_call: NA
j_call: TRBJ2-2

cdr3_nt: TGCAGCGTCGCTACAGGAATCTATGGCTACACCTTC
cdr3_aa: CSVATGIYGYTF
clone_size: many
v_call: TRBV29-1
d_call: NA
j_call: TRBJ1-2

cdr3_nt: TGCGCCAGCAGCCAAGATCAGTTCGCAGGGGAGCGAGCCAAAAACATTCAGTACTTC
cdr3_aa: CASSQDQFAGERAKNIQYF
clone_size: few
v_call: TRBV4-1
d_call: NA
j_call: TRBJ2-4

cdr3_nt: TGTGCCAGCAGCCAAGCTTCAGGGAATAACTATGGCTACACCTTC
cdr3_aa: CASSQASGNNYGYTF
clone_size: NA
v_call: TRBV4-2
d_call: NA
j_call: TRBJ1-2